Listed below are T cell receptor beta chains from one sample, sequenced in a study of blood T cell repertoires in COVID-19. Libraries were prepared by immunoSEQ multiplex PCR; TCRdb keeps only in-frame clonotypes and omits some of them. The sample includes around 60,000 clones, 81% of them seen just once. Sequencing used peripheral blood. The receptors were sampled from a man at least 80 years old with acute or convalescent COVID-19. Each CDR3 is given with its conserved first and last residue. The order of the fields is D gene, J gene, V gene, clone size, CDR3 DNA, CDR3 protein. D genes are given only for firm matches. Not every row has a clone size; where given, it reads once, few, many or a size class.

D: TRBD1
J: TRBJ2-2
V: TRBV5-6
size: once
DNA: TGTGCCAGCAGCTTGGACAGGGGATCTAACGGGGAGCTGTTTTTT
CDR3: CASSLDRGSNGELFF

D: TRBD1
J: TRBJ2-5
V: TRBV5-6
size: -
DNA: TGTGCCAGCAGTCCCTTCGGGACAGGGGGCGAAGAGACCCAGTACTTC
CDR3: CASSPFGTGGEETQYF

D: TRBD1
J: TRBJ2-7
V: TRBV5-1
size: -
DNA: TGCGCCAGCAGCATCGACAGGGTCTACGAGCAGTACTTC
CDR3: CASSIDRVYEQYF

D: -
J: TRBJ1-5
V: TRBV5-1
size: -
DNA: TGCGCCAGCAGCTTGGGACTGAATCAGCCCCAGCATTTT
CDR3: CASSLGLNQPQHF

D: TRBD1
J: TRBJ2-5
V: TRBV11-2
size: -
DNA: TGTGCCAGCAGCTTTACAGGGGGCCTGTGGGAGACCCAGTACTTC
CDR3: CASSFTGGLWETQYF

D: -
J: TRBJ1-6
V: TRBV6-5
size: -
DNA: TGTGCCAGCAGCTACTCGACAGTTAATTCACCCCTCCACTTT
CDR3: CASSYSTVNSPLHF

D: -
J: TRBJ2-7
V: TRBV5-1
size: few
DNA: TGCGCCAGTGACCCGGGACTCTACCGGGAAGAGCAGTACTTC
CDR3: CASDPGLYREEQYF

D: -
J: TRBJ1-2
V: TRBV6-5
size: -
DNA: TGTGCCAGCAGTTACTCTTTCAGGATGAACTATGGCTACACCTTC
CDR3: CASSYSFRMNYGYTF

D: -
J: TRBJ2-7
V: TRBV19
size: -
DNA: TGTGCCAGTAGTATGGCAGGCCAATCCTACGAGCAGTACTTC
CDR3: CASSMAGQSYEQYF

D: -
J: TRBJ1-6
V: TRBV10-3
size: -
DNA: TGTGCCATCAGTGGCCAGAATAATTCACCCCTCCACTTT
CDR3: CAISGQNNSPLHF

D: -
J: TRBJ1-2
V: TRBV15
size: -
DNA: TGTGCCACCAGCAGTAAGCGGACCCCGGGCTACACCTTC
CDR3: CATSSKRTPGYTF

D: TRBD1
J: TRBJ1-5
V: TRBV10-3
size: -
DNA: TGTGCCATCAGTGAGGGGGGACAGGGAGCTCAGCCCCAGCATTTT
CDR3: CAISEGGQGAQPQHF

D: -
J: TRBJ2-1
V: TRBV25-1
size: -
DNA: TGTGCCAGCAGGGCAGGCTCCTACAATGAGCAGTTCTTC
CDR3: CASRAGSYNEQFF

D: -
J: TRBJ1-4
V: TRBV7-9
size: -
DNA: TGTGCCAGCAGCCATGACAGGCGGAGGGAAAAACTGTTTTTT
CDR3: CASSHDRRREKLFF

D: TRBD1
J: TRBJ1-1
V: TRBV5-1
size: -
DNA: TGCGCCAGTAGCTTACTACCGGACAGGGCCACCGAAGCTTTCTTT
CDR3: CASSLLPDRATEAFF

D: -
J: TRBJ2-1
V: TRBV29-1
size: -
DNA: TGCAGCGTTGAAGTAGGGACAATCTACAATGAGCAGTTCTTC
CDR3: CSVEVGTIYNEQFF

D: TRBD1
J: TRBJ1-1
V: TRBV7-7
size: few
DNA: TGTGCTAGCAGCTTAGTTGCGACAGGGGAGAACACTGAAGCTTTCTTT
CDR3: CASSLVATGENTEAFF

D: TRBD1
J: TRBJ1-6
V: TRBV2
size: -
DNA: TGTGCCAGCACACGACAGGGGGCGAGTAATTCACCCCTCCACTTT
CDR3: CASTRQGASNSPLHF

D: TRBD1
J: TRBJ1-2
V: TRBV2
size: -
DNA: TGTGCCAGCACCCGGGACAGGTCTAACTATGGCTACACCTTC
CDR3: CASTRDRSNYGYTF

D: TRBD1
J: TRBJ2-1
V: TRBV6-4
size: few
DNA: TGTGCCAGCGGGACAGGCTACAATGAGCAGTTCTTC
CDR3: CASGTGYNEQFF

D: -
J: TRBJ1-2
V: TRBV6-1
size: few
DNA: TGTGCCAGCAGTGAAGCGATGCAGGGCTGGAGTGGCTACACCTTC
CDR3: CASSEAMQGWSGYTF

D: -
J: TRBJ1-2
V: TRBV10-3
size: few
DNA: TGTGCCATCAGTGAGTCGGGCACCTATGGCTACACCTTC
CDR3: CAISESGTYGYTF

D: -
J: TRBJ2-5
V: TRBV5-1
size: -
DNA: TGCGCCAGCAGCTTTTATGGGGCACAAGAGACCCAGTACTTC
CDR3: CASSFYGAQETQYF

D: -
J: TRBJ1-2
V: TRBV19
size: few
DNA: TGTGCCAGTAGTATAGGCGACTATGGCTACACCTTC
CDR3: CASSIGDYGYTF

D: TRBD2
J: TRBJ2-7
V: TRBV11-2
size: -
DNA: TGTGCCAGCAGCTCCGGGGGGTTGACTTGGGGCGAGCAGTACTTC
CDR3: CASSSGGLTWGEQYF

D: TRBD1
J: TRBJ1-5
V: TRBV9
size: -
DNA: TGTGCCAGCGCTAGTGGGACAGACAGCAATCAGCCCCAGCATTTT
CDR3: CASASGTDSNQPQHF

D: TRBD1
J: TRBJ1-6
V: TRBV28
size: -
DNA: TGTGCCAGCAGTTCGGGGACAGGGCGGTCACCCCTCCACTTT
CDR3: CASSSGTGRSPLHF

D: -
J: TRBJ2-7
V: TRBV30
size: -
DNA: TGTGCCTGGAGTGATAGCCGATACGAGCAGTACTTC
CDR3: CAWSDSRYEQYF

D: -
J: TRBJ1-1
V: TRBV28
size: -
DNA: TGTGCCAGCAGTTGGGGGGTGGGCAATGAAGCTTTCTTT
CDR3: CASSWGVGNEAFF

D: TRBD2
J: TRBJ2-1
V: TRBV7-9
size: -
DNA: TGTGCCAGCAGCCGTAGCGGGGGGGCTCGTGAGCAGTTCTTC
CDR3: CASSRSGGAREQFF

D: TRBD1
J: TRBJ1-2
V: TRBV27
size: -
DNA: TGTGCCAGCGGTCGACAGGGGGCAGACTATGGCTACACCTTC
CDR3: CASGRQGADYGYTF

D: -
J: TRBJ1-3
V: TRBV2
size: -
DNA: TGTGCCAGCAGCGCTTCCGGGATGCGAGGAAACACCATATATTTT
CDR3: CASSASGMRGNTIYF

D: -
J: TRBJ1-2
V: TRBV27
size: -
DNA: TGTGCCAGCGGAGGGTCGACTAACTATGGCTACACCTTC
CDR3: CASGGSTNYGYTF

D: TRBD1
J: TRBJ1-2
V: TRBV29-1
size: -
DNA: TGCAGCGTTGAAGGGGGGACAGCTACTAGCTATGGCTACACCTTC
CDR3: CSVEGGTATSYGYTF

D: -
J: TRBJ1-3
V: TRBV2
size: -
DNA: TGTGCCAGCAGGCTCTCCGCAGGGTCCGGAAACACCATATATTTT
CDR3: CASRLSAGSGNTIYF

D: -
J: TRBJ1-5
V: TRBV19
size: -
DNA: TGTGCCAGTAGTGTCGACACCTACGAAAATCAGCCCCAGCATTTT
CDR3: CASSVDTYENQPQHF

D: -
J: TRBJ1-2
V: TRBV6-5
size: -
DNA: TGTGCCAGCAGTAGGACAGCCCATGGCTACACCTTC
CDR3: CASSRTAHGYTF

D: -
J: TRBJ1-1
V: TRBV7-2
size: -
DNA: TGTGCCAGCAGCTCAGGACTGGTCGACACTGAAGCTTTCTTT
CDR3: CASSSGLVDTEAFF

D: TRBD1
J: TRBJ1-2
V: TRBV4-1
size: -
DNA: TGCGCCAGCAGCCATGCGGCTCGGACAGGGAGCTATGGCTACACCTTC
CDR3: CASSHAARTGSYGYTF

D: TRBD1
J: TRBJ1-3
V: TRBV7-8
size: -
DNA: TGTGCCAGCAGCTTAGGCGCAGGGGGGCTCTCGGGAAACACCATATATTTT
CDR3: CASSLGAGGLSGNTIYF

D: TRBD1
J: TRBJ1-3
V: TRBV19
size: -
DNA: TGTGCCAGCGGGACAGACGGAAACACCATATATTTT
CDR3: CASGTDGNTIYF

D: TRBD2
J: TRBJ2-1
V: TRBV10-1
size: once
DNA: TGCGCCAGCAGTGAGTCGCGGGGGGGCCAGGGTGAGCAGTTCTTC
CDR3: CASSESRGGQGEQFF

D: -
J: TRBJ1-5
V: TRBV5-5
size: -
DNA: TGTGCCAGCAGCTTGGTTCCAGGCTTAAATCAGCCCCAGCATTTT
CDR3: CASSLVPGLNQPQHF

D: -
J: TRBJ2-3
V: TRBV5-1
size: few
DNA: TGCGCCAGCACCTTGGGACGACTCACAGATACGCAGTATTTT
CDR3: CASTLGRLTDTQYF

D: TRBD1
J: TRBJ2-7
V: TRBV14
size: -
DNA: TGTGCCAGTGGACGGACAGGGAAAACCTACGAGCAGTACTTC
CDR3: CASGRTGKTYEQYF

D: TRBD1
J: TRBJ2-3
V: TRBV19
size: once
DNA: TGTGCCAGTAGTAGAGGACAGGGGGTGGCAGATACGCAGTATTTT
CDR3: CASSRGQGVADTQYF

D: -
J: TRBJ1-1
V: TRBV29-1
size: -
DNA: TGCAGCGTGGCGAAACAGGGTGGGAACACTGAAGCTTTCTTT
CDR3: CSVAKQGGNTEAFF

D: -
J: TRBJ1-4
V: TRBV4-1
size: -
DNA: TGCGCCAGCAGCCTCAGACTCAATGAAAAACTGTTTTTT
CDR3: CASSLRLNEKLFF

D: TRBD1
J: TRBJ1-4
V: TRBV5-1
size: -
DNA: TGCGCCAGCAGCTTGGAGGCAGGGGGCGGTGAAAAACTGTTTTTT
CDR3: CASSLEAGGGEKLFF

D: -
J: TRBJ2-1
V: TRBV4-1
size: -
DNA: TGCGCCAGCAGCCCCCCCCAGGGAGGTAATGAGCAGTTCTTC
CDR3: CASSPPQGGNEQFF

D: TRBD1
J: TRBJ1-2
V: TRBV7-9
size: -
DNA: TGTGCCAGCAGTTATATTGCAGGGGGAAGCAATGGCTACACCTTC
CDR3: CASSYIAGGSNGYTF

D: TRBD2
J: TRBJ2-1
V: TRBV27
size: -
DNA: TGTGCCAGCAGCCGACGACTAGCGGGGGCCCTAAGCTCCTACAATGAGCAGTTCTTC
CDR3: CASSRRLAGALSSYNEQFF